This T cell receptor (beta chain) was documented in a study of regulatory T cells in long-lasting Graves disease. The length of the CDR3 is 15 residues. CDR1 and CDR2 (germline): SQVTM, ANQGSEA. Trimming removed 4 bases at V and 0 bases at J, with 12 bases between. CDR3-region Arm-PCR and iRepertoire HTBI primers produced the TCR beta libraries. TCRdb fed the multiplex PCR reads into MiXCR, producing one record per CDR3 protein. The table lists roughly 400,000 distinct CDR3 sequences, around 17% of them singletons, with about 23% in the top ten. Notes on the study in general: Persistent disease preferred TRBV28, TRBJ1-2 and TRBJ2-5. Less diverse TCR repertoires were seen in persistent Graves' patients than in newly diagnosed ones.

As for time point: newly diagnosed GD, antithyroid drugs for less than 3 months. TCR sequences were obtained from RNA taken from PBMCs. EDTA tubes received roughly 9 milliliters of collected peripheral blood. As to this clonotype: The antigen remains unidentified.

The sample also formed part of further work on T cells in Graves' hyperthyroidism and ophthalmopathy. As reported in that work: First-round RT-PCR of the TCR CDR3 relied on the HTBI primer set.

Sample: peripheral blood mononuclear cells (PBMCs), taken at new diagnosis, from a patient treated with antithyroid drugs. This chain connects TRBV29-1 to TRBJ2-2; weak D call: TRBD2 (5 bases). This TCR derives from a woman aged 18-35 years with Graves disease. CDR3 region: CSVVASRANTGELFF. CDR3 DNA: TGCAGCGTTGTGGCTAGCCGCGCGAACACCGGGGAGCTGTTTTTT.